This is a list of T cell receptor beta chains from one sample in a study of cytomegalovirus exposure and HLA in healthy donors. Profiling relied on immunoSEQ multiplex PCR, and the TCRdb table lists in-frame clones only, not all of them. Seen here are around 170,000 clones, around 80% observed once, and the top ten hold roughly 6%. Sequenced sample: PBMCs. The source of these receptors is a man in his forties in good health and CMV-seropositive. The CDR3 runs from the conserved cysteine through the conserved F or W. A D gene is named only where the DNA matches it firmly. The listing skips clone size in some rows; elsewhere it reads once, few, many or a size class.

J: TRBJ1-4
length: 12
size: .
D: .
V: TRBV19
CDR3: CASTGGLEKLFF
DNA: TGTGCCAGTACCGGGGGACTTGAAAAACTGTTTTTT

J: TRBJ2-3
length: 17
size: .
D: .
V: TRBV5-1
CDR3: CASSLSPGGPSTDTQYF
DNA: TGCGCCAGCAGCTTATCCCCCGGGGGGCCTAGCACAGATACGCAGTATTTT

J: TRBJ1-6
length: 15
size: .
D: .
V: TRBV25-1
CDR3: CASSDVQSYNSPLHF
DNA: TGTGCCAGCAGTGACGTACAGTCCTATAATTCACCCCTCCACTTT

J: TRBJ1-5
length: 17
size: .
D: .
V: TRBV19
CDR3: CASSIVAGVSSNQPQHF
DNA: TGTGCCAGTAGTATAGTGGCAGGTGTCTCTAGCAATCAGCCCCAGCATTTT

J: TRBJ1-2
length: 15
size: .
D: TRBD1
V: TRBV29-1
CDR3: CSVEGSGQGGYGYTF
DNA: TGCAGCGTTGAAGGTTCGGGACAGGGTGGCTATGGCTACACCTTC

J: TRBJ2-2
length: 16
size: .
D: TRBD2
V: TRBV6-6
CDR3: CASSLSGGANTGELFF
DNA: TGTGCCAGCAGCCTAAGCGGGGGGGCAAACACCGGGGAGCTGTTTTTT

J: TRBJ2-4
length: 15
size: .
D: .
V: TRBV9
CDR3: CASSVEGSPEDIQYF
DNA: TGTGCCAGCAGCGTAGAGGGCAGTCCGGAGGACATTCAGTACTTC

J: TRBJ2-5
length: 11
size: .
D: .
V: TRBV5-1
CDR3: CASSLQETQYF
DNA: TGCGCCAGCAGCTTGCAGGAGACCCAGTACTTC

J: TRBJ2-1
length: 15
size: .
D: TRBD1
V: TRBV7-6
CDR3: CASSLAGQGAFEQFF
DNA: TGTGCCAGCAGCTTAGCGGGACAGGGGGCGTTTGAGCAGTTCTTC

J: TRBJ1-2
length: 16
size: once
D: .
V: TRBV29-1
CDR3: CSVEDPGVGLPYGYTF
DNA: TGCAGCGTTGAAGATCCGGGGGTTGGTTTACCTTATGGCTACACCTTC

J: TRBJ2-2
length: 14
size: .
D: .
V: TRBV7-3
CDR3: CASSSQGIGGELFF
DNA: TGTGCCAGCAGCTCACAGGGTATCGGGGGGGAGCTGTTTTTT

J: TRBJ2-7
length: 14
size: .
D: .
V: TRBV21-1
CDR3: CASSEDSRFYEQYF
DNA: TGTGCCAGCAGCGAGGACAGTCGTTTCTACGAGCAGTACTTC

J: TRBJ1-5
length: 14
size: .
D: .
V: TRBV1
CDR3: CTSSQGGGNQPQHF
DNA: TGCACCAGCAGCCAAGGGGGGGGTAATCAGCCCCAGCATTTT

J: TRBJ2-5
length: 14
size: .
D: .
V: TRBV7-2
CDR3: CASSRSPNQETQYF
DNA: TGTGCCAGCAGCCGGAGCCCTAATCAAGAGACCCAGTACTTC

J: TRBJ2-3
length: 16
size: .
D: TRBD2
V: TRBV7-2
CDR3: CASSFRLAGSTDTQYF
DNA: TGTGCCAGCAGCTTTCGACTAGCGGGGTCCACAGATACGCAGTATTTT

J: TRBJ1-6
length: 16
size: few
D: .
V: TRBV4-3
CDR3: CASSQEDSTGFSPLHF
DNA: TGCGCCAGCAGCCAAGAAGACAGTACAGGCTTTTCACCCCTCCACTTT

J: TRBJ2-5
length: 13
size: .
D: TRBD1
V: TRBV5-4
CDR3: CARGTGPLETQYF
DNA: TGTGCCAGGGGGACAGGACCTTTGGAGACCCAGTACTTC

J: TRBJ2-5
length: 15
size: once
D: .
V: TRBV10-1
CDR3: CASSESPGAKETQYF
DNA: TGCGCCAGCAGTGAGTCGCCTGGGGCCAAAGAGACCCAGTACTTC

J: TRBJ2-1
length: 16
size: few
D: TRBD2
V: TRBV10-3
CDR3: CAISETLAGDLNEQFF
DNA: TGTGCCATCAGTGAAACACTAGCGGGGGACCTTAATGAGCAGTTCTTC

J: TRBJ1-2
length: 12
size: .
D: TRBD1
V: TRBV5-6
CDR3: CASSLDRGGYTF
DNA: TGTGCCAGCAGCCTAGACAGGGGTGGCTACACCTTC

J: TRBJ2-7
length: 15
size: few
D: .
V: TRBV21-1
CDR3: CASSLHPSGPYEQYF
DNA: TGTGCCAGCAGCCTCCACCCCTCAGGGCCTTACGAGCAGTACTTC

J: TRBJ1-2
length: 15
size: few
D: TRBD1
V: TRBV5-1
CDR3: CASSLRQGFLGGYTF
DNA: TGCGCCAGCAGCTTGAGACAGGGTTTTTTAGGCGGCTACACCTTC

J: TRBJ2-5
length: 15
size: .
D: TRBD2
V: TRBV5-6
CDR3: CASSLGLAGTETQYF
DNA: TGTGCCAGCAGCTTGGGACTAGCGGGGACGGAGACCCAGTACTTC

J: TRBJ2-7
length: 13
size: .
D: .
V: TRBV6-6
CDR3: CASGTLRVYEQYF
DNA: TGTGCCAGCGGTACCCTCAGGGTGTACGAGCAGTACTTC

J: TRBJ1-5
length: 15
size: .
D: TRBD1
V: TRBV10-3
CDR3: CAIRATGGRDQPQHF
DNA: TGTGCCATCAGAGCTACAGGGGGCAGGGATCAGCCCCAGCATTTT

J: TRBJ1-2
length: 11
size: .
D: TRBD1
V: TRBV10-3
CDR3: CAIEGGDGYTF
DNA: TGTGCCATCGAAGGGGGCGATGGCTACACCTTC

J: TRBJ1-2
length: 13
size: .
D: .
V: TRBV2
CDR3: CASSVSDNYGYTF
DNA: TGTGCCAGCAGTGTATCAGATAACTATGGCTACACCTTC

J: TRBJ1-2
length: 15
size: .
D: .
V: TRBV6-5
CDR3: CASSYSGQYNYGYTF
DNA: TGTGCCAGCAGTTACTCTGGACAGTACAACTATGGCTACACCTTC

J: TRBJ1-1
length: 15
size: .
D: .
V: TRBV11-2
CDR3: CASSLGVRGNTEAFF
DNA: TGTGCCAGCAGCTTAGGCGTCAGGGGGAACACTGAAGCTTTCTTT

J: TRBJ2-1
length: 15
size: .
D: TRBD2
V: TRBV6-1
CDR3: CASSKLAGGVNEQFF
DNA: TGTGCCAGCAGTAAGTTAGCGGGGGGGGTCAATGAGCAGTTCTTC

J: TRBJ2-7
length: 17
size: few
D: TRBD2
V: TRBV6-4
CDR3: CASSGPSTSGVFYEQYF
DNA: TGTGCCAGCAGTGGACCATCGACAAGCGGGGTATTCTACGAGCAGTACTTC

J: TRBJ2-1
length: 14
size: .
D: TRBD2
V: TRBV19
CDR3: CASSNQRGWDEQFF
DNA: TGTGCCAGTAGTAACCAGCGGGGGTGGGATGAGCAGTTCTTC

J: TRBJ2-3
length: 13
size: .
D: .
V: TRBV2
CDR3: CASSLAGTDTQYF
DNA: TGTGCCAGCAGCCTGGCGGGCACAGATACGCAGTATTTT

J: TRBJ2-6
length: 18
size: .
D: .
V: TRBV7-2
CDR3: CASSLAGRLGLGANVLTF
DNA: TGTGCCAGCAGCTTAGCGGGGCGACTTGGTCTGGGGGCCAACGTCCTGACTTTC

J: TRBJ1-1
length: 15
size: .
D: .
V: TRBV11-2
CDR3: CASSLRGRSHTEAFF
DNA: TGTGCCAGCAGCTTAAGGGGCCGGTCTCACACTGAAGCTTTCTTT

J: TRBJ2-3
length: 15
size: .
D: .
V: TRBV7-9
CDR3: CASSPPGLSTDTQYF
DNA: TGTGCCAGCAGCCCCCCGGGACTGAGCACAGATACGCAGTATTTT

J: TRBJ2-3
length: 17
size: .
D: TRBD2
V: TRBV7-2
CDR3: CASSPRLAGGWADTQYF
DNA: TGTGCCAGCAGCCCCCGACTAGCGGGGGGCTGGGCAGATACGCAGTATTTT

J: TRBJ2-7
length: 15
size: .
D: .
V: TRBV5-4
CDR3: CASQASGTSIYEQYF
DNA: TGTGCCAGCCAAGCTTCAGGGACAAGCATCTACGAGCAGTACTTC

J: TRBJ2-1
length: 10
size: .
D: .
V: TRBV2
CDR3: CASWAGEQFF
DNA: TGTGCCAGCTGGGCGGGTGAGCAGTTCTTC

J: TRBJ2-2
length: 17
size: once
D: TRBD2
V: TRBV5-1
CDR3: CASSVMVAGPNTGELFF
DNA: TGCGCCTCAAGTGTTATGGTAGCGGGACCAAACACCGGGGAGCTGTTTTTT

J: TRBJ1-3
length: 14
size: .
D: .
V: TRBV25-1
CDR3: CASSELSSGNTIYF
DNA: TGTGCCAGCAGTGAGCTTAGCTCTGGAAACACCATATATTTT

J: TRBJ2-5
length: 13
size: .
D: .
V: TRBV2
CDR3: CASTPPGVKTQYF
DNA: TGTGCCAGCACCCCTCCGGGGGTAAAGACCCAGTACTTC

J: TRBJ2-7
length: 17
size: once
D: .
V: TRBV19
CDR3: CASSMKFFGTYTYEQYF
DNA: TGTGCCAGTAGTATGAAATTCTTCGGGACATACACCTACGAGCAGTACTTC

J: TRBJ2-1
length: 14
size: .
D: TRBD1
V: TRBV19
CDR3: CASSPGTGGNEQFF
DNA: TGTGCCAGCTCACCCGGGACAGGGGGGAATGAGCAGTTCTTC

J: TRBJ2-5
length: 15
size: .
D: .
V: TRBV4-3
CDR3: CASSQQSRPRETQYF
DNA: TGCGCCAGCAGCCAACAATCTCGACCCAGGGAGACCCAGTACTTC

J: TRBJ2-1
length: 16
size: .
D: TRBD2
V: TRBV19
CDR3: CASSILAGGPGNEQFF
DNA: TGTGCCAGTAGTATCTTAGCGGGGGGGCCCGGTAATGAGCAGTTCTTC

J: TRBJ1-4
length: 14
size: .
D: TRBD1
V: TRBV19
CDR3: CASRQGDRVEKLFF
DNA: TGTGCCAGTAGACAAGGGGACAGGGTTGAAAAACTGTTTTTT

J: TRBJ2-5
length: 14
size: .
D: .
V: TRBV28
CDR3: CASIPWGGGETQYF
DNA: TGTGCCAGCATCCCTTGGGGAGGGGGGGAGACCCAGTACTTC

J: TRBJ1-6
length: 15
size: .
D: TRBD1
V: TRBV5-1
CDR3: CASSLGTGMESPLHF
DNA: TGCGCCAGCAGCTTGGGGACAGGGATGGAGTCACCCCTCCACTTT

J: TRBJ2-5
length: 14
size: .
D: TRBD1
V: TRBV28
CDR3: CASGGQGAWETQYF
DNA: TGTGCCAGCGGGGGACAGGGGGCCTGGGAGACCCAGTACTTC

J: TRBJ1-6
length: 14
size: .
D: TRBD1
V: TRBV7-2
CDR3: CASRRDRDNSPLHF
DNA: TGTGCCAGCAGGAGGGACAGGGATAATTCACCCCTCCACTTT

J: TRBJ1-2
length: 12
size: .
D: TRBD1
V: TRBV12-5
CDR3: CASGAGTGGYTF
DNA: TGTGCTAGTGGTGCCGGGACAGGCGGCTACACCTTC

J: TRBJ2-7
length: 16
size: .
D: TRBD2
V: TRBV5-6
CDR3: CASSLSAGGPNYEQYF
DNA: TGTGCCAGCAGCTTGTCAGCGGGGGGACCGAACTACGAGCAGTACTTC

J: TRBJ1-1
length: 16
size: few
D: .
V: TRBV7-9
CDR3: CSSSPAGMGENTEAFF
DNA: TGTTCCAGCAGCCCAGCGGGCATGGGGGAGAACACTGAAGCTTTCTTT

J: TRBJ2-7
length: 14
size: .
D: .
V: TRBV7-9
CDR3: CASSGAGGRVEQYF
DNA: TGTGCCAGCAGTGGGGCCGGGGGGCGAGTCGAGCAGTACTTC